Included here is one TCR beta chain sequence, with context. These data come from a study of radiation and T cells in renal cell carcinoma. Across the study: Nephrectomy followed 15 Gy stereotactic body radiation by 4 weeks.

V was clipped by 4 bases and J by 9 bases, with 17 bases between them. CDR1 and CDR2 from the germline V gene are SGHRS and YFSETQ. This CDR3 has 14 amino acids. The time point here: baseline pretreatment blood. Treatment in this sample: 15 Gy SBRT to primary tumor, nephrectomy 4 weeks later. TCRdb keeps only in-frame clones here, not all; method: immunoSEQ multiplex PCR. Of about 140,000 clones listed, over 80% are singletons. The input for sequencing was blood, taken from a patient whose treatment included radiotherapy and nephrectomy. This receptor was taken from a woman between 45 and 60 years old with renal cell carcinoma. This sequence joins TRBV5-1 and TRBJ1-5; TRBD1 might be the D (6 bases). Written as DNA, the CDR3 is TGCGCCAGCAGCCCAGAGACAGGTTTTAGGCCCCAGCATTTT. Its translation: CASSPETGFRPQHF.